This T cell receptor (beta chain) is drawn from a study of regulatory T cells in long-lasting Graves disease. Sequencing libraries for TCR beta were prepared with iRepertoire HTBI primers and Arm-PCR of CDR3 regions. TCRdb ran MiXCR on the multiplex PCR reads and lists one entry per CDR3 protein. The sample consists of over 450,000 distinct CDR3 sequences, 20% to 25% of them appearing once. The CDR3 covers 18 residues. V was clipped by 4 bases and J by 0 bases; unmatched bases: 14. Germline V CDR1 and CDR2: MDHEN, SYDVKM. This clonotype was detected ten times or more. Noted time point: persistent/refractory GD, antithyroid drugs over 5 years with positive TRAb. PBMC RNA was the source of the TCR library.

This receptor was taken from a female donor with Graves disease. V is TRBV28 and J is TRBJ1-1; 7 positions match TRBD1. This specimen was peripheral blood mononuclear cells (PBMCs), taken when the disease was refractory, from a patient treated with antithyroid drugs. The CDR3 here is CASSYGTAWGLMNTEAFF. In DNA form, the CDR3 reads TGTGCCAGCAGTTATGGGACAGCGTGGGGGCTCATGAACACTGAAGCTTTCTTT.